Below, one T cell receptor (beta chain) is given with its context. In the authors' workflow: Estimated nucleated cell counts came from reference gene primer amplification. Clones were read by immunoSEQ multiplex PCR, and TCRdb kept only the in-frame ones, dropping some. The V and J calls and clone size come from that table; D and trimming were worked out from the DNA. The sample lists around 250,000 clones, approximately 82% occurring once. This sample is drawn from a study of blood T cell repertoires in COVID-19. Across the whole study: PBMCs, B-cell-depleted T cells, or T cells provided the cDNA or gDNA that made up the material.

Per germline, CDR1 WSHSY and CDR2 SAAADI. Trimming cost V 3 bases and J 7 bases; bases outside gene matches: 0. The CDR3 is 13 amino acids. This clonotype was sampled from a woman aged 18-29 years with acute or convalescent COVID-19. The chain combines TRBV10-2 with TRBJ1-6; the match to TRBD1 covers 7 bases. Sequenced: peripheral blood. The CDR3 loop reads CASSEQGNSPLHF. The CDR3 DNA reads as TGCGCCAGCAGTGAACAGGGGAATTCACCCCTCCACTTT.